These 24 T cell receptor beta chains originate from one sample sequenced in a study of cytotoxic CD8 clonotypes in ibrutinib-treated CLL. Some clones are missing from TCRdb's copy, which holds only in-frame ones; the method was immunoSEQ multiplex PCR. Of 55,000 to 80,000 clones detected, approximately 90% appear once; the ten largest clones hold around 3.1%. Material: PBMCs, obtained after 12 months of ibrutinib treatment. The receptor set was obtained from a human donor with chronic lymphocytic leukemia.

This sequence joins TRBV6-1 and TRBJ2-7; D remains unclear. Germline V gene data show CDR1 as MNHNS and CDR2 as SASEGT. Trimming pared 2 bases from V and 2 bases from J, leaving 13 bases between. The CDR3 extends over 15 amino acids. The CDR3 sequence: CASSEWGNGAYEQYF. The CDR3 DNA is TGTGCCAGCAGTGAATGGGGAAACGGTGCCTACGAGCAGTACTTC.

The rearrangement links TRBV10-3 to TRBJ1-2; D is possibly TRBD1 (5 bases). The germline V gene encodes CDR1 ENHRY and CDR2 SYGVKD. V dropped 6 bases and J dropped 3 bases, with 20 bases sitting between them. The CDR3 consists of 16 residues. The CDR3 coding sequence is TGTGCCATCAGAAGTCGGACAAAGACTCAGGACTATGGCTACACCTTC. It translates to CAIRSRTKTQDYGYTF.

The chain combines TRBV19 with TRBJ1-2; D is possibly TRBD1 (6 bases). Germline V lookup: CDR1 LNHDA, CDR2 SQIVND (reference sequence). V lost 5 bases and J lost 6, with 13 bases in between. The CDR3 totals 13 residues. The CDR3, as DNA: TGTGCCAGTAGTCGGCCGGGGGCAAATGGCTACACCTTC. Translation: CASSRPGANGYTF.

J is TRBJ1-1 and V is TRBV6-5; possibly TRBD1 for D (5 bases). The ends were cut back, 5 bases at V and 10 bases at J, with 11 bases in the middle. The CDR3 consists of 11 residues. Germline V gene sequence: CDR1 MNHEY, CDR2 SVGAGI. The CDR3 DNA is TGTGCCAGCAGTCCAGGGTATGGAGCTTTCTTT. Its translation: CASSPGYGAFF.

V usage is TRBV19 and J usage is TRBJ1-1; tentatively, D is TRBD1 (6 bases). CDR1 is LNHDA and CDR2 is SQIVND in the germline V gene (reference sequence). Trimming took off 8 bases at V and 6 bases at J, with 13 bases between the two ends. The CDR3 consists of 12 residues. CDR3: CASVTRQAEAFF. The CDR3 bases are TGTGCCAGTGTGACAAGACAGGCTGAAGCTTTCTTT.

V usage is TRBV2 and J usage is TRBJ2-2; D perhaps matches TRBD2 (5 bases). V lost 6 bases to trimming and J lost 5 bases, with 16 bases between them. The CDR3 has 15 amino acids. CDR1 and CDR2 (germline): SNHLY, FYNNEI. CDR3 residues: CASRMDGGSTGELFF. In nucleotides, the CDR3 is TGTGCCAGCAGGATGGACGGAGGATCTACCGGGGAGCTGTTTTTT.

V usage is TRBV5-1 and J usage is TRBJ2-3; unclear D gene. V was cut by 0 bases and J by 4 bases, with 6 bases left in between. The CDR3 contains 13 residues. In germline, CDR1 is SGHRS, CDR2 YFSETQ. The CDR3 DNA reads TGCGCCAGCAGCTTGGCGGGCCCAGATACGCAGTATTTT. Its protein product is CASSLAGPDTQYF.

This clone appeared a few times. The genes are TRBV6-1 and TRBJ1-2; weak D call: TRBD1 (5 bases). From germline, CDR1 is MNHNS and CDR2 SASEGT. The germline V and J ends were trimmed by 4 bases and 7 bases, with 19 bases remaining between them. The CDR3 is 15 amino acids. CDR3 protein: CASSAHRQTPTGYTF. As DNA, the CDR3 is TGTGCCAGCAGTGCCCACCGACAGACGCCAACTGGCTACACCTTC.

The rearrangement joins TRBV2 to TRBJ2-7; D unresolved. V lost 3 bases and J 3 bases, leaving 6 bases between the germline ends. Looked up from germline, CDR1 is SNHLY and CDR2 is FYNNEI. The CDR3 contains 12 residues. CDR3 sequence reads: CASSDGFYEQYF. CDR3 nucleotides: TGTGCCAGCAGTGACGGTTTCTACGAGCAGTACTTC.

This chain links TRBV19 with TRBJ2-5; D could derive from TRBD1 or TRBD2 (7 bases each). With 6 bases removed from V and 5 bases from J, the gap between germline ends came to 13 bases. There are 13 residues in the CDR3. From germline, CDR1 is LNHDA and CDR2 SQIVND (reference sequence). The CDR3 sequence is CASSRGGLETQYF. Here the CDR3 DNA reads TGTGCCAGTAGCAGGGGGGGGCTCGAGACCCAGTACTTC.

The CDR3 DNA reads TGTGCCAGCAGCCGGACAGGTGCGGGCGAGCAGTACTTC. Residues: CASSRTGAGEQYF. The chain recombines TRBV27 with TRBJ2-7; TRBD1 agrees at 7 bases. Germline V gene lookup returns CDR1 MNHEY and CDR2 SMNVEV (reference sequence). V trimming: 6 bases; J trimming: 6 bases; junction bases outside the gene matches: 8. The CDR3 covers 13 residues.

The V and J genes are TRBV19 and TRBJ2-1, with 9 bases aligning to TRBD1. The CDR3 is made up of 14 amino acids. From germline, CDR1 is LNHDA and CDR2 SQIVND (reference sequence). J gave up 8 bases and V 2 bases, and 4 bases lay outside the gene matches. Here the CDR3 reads CASSIRQGDYEQFF. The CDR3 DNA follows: TGTGCCAGTAGTATAAGACAGGGGGACTATGAGCAGTTCTTC.

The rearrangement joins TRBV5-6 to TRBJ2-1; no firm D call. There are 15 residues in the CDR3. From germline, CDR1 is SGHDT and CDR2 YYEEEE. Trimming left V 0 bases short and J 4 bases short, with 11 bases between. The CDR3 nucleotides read TGTGCCAGCAGCTTGGCGGATTACGAATACAATGAGCAGTTCTTC. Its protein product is CASSLADYEYNEQFF.

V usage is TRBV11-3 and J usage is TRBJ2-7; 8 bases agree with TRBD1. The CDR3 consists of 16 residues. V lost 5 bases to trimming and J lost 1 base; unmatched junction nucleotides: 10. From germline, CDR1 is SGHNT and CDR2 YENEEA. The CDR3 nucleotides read TGTGCCAGCAGCCCTCAGGGGGCTAGCCTTTCCTACGAGCAGTACTTC. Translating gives CASSPQGASLSYEQYF.

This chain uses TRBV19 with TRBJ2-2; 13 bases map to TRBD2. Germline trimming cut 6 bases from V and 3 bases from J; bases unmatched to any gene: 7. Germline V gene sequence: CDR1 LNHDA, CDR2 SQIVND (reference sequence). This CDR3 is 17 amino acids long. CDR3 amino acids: CASSPGLAGADTGELFF. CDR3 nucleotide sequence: TGTGCCAGTAGCCCCGGACTAGCGGGAGCGGACACCGGGGAGCTGTTTTTT. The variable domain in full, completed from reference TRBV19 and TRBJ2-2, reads DGGITQSPKYLFRKEGQNVTLSCEQNLNHDAMYWYRQDPGQGLRLIYYSQIVNDFQKGDIAEGYSVSREKKESFPLTVTSAQKNPTAFYLCASSPGLAGADTGELFFGEGSRLTVL.

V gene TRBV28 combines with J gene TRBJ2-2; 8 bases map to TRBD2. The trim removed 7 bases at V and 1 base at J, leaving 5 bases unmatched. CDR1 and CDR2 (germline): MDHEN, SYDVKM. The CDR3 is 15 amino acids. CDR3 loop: CASTGGVRNTGELFF. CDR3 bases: TGTGCCAGCACCGGGGGGGTAAGGAACACCGGGGAGCTGTTTTTT.

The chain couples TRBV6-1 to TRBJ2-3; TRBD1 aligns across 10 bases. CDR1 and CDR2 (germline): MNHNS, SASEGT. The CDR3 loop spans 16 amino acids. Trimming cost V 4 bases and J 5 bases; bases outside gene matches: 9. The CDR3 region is CASSGSPGQGKDTQYF. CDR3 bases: TGTGCCAGCAGTGGATCACCGGGACAGGGGAAAGATACGCAGTATTTT.

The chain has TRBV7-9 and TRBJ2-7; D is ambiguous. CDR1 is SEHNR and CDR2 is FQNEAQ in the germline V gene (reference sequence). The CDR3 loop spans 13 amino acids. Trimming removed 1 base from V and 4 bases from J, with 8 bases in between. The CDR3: CASSLGPVYEQYF. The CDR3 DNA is TGTGCCAGCAGCTTAGGTCCGGTTTACGAGCAGTACTTC.

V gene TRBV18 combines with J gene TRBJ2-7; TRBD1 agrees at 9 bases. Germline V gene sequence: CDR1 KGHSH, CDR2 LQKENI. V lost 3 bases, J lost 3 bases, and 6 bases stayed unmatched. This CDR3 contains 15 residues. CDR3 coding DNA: TGTGCCAGCTCACCCAGCGGGACAGGGAGCTACGAGCAGTACTTC. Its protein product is CASSPSGTGSYEQYF.

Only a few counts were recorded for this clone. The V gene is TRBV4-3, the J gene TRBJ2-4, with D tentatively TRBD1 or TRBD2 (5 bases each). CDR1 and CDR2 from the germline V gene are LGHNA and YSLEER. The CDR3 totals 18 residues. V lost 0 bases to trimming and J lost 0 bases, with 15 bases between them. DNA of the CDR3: TGCGCCAGCAGCCAAGACCCCCCGGGGACGTTAGCCAAAAACATTCAGTACTTC. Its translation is CASSQDPPGTLAKNIQYF.

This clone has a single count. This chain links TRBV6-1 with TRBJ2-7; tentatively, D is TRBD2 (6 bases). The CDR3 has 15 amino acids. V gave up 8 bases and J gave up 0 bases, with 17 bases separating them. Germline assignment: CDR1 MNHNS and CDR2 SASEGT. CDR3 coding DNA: TGTGCCAGCCGTAAAACTAGCAGAAGCTCCTACGAGCAGTACTTC. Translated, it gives CASRKTSRSSYEQYF.

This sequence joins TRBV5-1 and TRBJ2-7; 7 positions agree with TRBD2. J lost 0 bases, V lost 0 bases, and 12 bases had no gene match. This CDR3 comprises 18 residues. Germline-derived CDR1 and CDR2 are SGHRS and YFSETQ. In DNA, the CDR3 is TGCGCCAGCAGCTTGGGAGTATCGGCTAGCGGCCTCTCCTACGAGCAGTACTTC. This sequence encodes CASSLGVSASGLSYEQYF.

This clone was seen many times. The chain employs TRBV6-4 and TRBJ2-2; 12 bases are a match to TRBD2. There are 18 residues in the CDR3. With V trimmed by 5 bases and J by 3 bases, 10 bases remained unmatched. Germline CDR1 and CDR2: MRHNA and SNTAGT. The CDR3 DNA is TGTGCCAGCAGTCCGACTAGCGGGAGTTTTGGTGACACCGGGGAGCTGTTTTTT. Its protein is CASSPTSGSFGDTGELFF.

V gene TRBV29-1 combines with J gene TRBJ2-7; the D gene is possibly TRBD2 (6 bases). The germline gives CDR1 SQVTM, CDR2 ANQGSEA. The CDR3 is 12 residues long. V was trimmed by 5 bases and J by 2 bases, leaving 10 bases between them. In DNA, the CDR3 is TGCAGCGTTAGGGACTCCCCCTACGAGCAGTACTTC. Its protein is CSVRDSPYEQYF.